This TCR beta chain stems from a study of blood T cell repertoires in COVID-19 (dated by TCRdb to about 2020). Study-wide context: Collaborator samples came from the United States, Italy and Spain and covered acute and convalescent phases of COVID-19. The prospective study material was composed of cDNA or gDNA derived from T cells, B-cell-depleted T cells, or PBMCs. A de-identified subject ID, COVID-19 status, age in years and sex were almost always included in the sample metadata. The dataset comprised deeply sampled blood TCRbeta repertoires from subjects exposed to, actively infected with, or recovered from COVID-19. The repertoires were made available in a free public database intended to serve as a resource for research on the immune response to SARS-CoV-2. Samples were obtained from the ongoing ImmuneRACE study (first 160 participants) and from 1,254 subjects provided by 6 global collaborators. Where available, HLA class I and class II types were obtained from metadata supplied by the sample provider rather than from assay-based typing. The full study reports these points: How much clinical and demographic metadata was included differed by source and by participant, and the metadata was provided uncurated.

In Seattle, one collaborating source enrolled patients while the infection was active and tracked those patients longitudinally over the course of disease. Whole blood was collected in K2EDTA tubes by collaborating institutions according to the institutions' own protocols. For TCRbeta analysis, collaborator samples were shipped as frozen whole blood, as isolated PBMCs, or as DNA extracted from either sample type. The immunoSEQ Assay, a bias-controlled multiplex PCR, was used to amplify TCRbeta CDR3 regions from genomic DNA. The authors processed their data as follows. Within the assay, amplification of reference gene primers was used to estimate how many nucleated cells each sample contained. To quantify the absolute abundance of each unique TCRbeta CDR3 rearrangement, sequence reads were collapsed and filtered. For each sample, productive Simpson clonality was calculated by taking the square root of Simpson's diversity index across productive rearrangements. The clones in this table, taken by TCRdb from immuneACCESS, are in-frame only. Not every clone is retained; where verified, under half of the shortfall comes from an unresolved V gene, and the cause of the rest is unknown. For V, J and clone size, that table is used; D and trimming come from the DNA. The sample records roughly 460,000 clones, around nine tenths of which are singletons. Of the sample, approximately 0.92% falls within the top ten clones.

As for this clone: What antigen it recognizes has not been identified. Per-base qualities were not stored, and no clone one base away is much larger.

From the cysteine up to the phenylalanine, the CDR3 has a length of 15 residues. Here the CDR3 DNA is all that survives: 45 bases in frame from base 1. Via the germline V gene (reference sequence), CDR1 is MNHEY and CDR2 SMNVEV. V lost 6 bases and J lost 3 bases; the stretch between them is 18 bases long. Sequenced: peripheral blood. The clonotype comes from a man between 18 and 29 years old with COVID-19, enrolled during active disease. This receptor chain uses TRBV27 and TRBJ2-7; perhaps TRBD2 is the D gene, with 5 bases matching. The CDR3 corresponds to CASRWAPGSGYEQYF. The DNA is TGTGCCAGCAGGTGGGCCCCGGGGAGTGGCTACGAGCAGTACTTC.